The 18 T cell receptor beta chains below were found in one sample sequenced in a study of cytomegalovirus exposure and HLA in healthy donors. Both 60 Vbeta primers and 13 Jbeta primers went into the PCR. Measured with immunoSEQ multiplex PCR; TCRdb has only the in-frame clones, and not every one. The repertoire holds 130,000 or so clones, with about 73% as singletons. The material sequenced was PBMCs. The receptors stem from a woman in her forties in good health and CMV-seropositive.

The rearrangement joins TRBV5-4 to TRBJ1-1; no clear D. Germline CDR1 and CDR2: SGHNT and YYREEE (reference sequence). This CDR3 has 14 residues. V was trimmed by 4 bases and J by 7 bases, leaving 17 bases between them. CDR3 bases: TGTGCCAGCAGCCCACCCGGGTCCGTGGGTGAAGCTTTCTTT. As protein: CASSPPGSVGEAFF.

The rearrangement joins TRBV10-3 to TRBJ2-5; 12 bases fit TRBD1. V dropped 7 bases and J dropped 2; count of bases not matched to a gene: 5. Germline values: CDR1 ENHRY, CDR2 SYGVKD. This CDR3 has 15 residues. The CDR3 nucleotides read TGTGCCATCAAGGGGGACAGGGGGCCTCAAGAGACCCAGTACTTC. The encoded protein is CAIKGDRGPQETQYF.

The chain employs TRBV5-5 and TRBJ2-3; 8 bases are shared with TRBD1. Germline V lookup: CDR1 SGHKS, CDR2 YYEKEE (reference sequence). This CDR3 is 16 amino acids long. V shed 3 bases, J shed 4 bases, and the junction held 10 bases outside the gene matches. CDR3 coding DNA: TGTGCCAGCAGCTCCCCCCCCGGACAGGGACCAGATACGCAGTATTTT. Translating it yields CASSSPPGQGPDTQYF.

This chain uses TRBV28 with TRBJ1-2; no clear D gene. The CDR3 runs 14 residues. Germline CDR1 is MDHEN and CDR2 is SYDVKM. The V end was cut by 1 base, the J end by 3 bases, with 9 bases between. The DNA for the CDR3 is TGTGCCAGCAGTTTATTTAACACGTACTATGGCTACACCTTC. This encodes CASSLFNTYYGYTF.

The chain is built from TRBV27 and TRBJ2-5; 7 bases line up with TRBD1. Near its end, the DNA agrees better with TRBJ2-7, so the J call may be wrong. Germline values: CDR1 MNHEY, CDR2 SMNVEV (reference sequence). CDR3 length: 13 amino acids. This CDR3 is CASSPGQTYEQYF. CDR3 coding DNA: TGTGCCAGCAGTCCGGGACAGACCTACGAGCAGTACTTC.

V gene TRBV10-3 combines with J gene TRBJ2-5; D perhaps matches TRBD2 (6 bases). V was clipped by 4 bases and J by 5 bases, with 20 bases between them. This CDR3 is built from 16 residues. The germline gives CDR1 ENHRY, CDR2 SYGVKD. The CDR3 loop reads CAISVSGTPKVETQYF. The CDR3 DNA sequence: TGTGCCATCAGTGTTAGCGGCACACCTAAGGTGGAGACCCAGTACTTC.

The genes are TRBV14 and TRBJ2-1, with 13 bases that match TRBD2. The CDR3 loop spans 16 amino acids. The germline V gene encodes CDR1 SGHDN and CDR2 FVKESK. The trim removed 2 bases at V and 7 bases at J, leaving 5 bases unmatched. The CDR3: CASSQPTSGRRNEQFF. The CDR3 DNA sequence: TGTGCCAGCAGCCAACCGACTAGCGGGAGGAGAAATGAGCAGTTCTTC. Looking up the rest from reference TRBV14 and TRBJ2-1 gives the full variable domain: EAGVTQFPSHSVIEKGQTVTLRCDPISGHDNLYWYRRVMGKEIKFLLHFVKESKQDESGMPNNRFLAERTGGTYSTLKVQPAELEDSGVYFCASSQPTSGRRNEQFFGPGTRLTVL.

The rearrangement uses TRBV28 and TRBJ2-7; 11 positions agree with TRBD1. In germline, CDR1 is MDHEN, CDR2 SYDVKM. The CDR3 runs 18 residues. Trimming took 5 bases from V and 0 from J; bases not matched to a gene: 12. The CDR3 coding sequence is TGTGCCAGCAGTGCCGTAGGGACAGGGGGTCCTAGCTCCTACGAGCAGTACTTC. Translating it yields CASSAVGTGGPSSYEQYF.

CDR3 protein: CASSPSTANTGELFF. CDR3 nucleotides: TGCGCCAGCAGTCCCTCGACAGCGAACACCGGGGAGCTGTTTTTT. The rearrangement uses TRBV5-1 and TRBJ2-2, with D perhaps TRBD1 (5 bases). This CDR3 has 15 amino acids. Germline CDR1 and CDR2: SGHRS and YFSETQ. The V and J ends lost 5 bases and 0 bases respectively, with 11 bases between them.

The CDR3 nucleotides are TGTGCCAGCAGCCTCATACCCGGGGGGGGACACAATGAGCAGTTCTTC. Translating gives CASSLIPGGGHNEQFF. The chain joins TRBV9 to TRBJ2-1; TRBD2 aligns across 8 bases. This CDR3 is 16 amino acids long. V lost 4 bases, J lost 5 bases, and 11 bases stayed unmatched. The V gene's germline CDR1 is SGDLS and CDR2 YYNGEE.

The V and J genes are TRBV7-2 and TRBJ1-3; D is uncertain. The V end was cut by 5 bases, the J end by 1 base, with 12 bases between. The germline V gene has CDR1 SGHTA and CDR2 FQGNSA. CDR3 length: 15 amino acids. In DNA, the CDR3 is TGTGCCAGCAGCCCGCGCGGGTCGTCTGGAAACACCATATATTTT. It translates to CASSPRGSSGNTIYF.

The CDR3 DNA reads TGTGCTAGTGGGACAACTACGGGACTAGCGGAGAACACCGGGGAGCTGTTTTTT. It yields the protein CASGTTTGLAENTGELFF. V gene TRBV12-5 combines with J gene TRBJ2-2; 11 bases fit TRBD2. Unmatched junction bases numbered 10, after V lost 6 bases and J lost 1 base. Per germline, CDR1 LGHNT and CDR2 FRNRAP. This CDR3 is 18 amino acids long.

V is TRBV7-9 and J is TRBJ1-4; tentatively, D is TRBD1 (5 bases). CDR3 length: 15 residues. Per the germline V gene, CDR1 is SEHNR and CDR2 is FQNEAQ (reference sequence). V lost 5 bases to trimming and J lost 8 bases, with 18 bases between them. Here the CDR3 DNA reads TGTGCCAGCAGCCTCCGTCTGGGGGGACGGGAAAAACTGTTTTTT. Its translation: CASSLRLGGREKLFF.

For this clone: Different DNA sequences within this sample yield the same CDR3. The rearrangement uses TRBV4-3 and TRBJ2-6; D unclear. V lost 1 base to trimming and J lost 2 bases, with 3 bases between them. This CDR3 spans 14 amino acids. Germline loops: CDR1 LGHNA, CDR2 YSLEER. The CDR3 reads CASSQGAGANVLTF. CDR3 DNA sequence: TGCGCCAGCAGCCAAGGCGCTGGGGCCAACGTCCTGACTTTC.

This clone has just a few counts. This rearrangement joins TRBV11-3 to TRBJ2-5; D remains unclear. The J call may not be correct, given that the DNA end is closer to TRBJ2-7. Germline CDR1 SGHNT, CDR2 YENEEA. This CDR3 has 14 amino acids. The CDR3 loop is CASSLTPTTYEQYF. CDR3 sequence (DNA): TGTGCCAGCAGCTTAACCCCAACTACCTACGAGCAGTACTTC.

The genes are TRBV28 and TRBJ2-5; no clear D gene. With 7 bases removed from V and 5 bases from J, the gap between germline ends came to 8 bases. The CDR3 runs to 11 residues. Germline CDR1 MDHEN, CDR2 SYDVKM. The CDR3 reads CASKSMETQYF. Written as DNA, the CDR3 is TGTGCCAGCAAATCCATGGAGACCCAGTACTTC.

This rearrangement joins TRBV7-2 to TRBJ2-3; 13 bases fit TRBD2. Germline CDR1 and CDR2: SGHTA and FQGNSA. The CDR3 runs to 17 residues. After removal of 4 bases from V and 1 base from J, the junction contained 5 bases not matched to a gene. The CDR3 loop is CASSSQGLAGRTDTQYF. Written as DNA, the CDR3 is TGTGCCAGCAGCTCCCAGGGACTAGCGGGACGCACAGATACGCAGTATTTT.

CDR3 in amino acids: CASSFGTGRETQYF. In DNA form, the CDR3 reads TGTGCCAGCAGCTTCGGTACAGGACGAGAGACCCAGTACTTC. The rearrangement links TRBV7-9 to TRBJ2-5; D might be TRBD1 (5 bases). The V gene's germline CDR1 is SEHNR and CDR2 FQNEAQ (reference sequence). This CDR3 contains 14 residues. Trimming cost V 3 bases and J 4 bases, with 12 bases left between them.